The 20 T cell receptor beta chains reported below all come from one sample, sequenced in a study of lung T cells in sarcoidosis with Löfgren's syndrome. MiXCR, applied by TCRdb to the reads, yields one record per CDR3 protein. The table includes tens of thousands of distinct CDR3 sequences, approximately 21% detected once. The specimen sequenced was CD4+ T cells from PBMCs. Source of these receptors: a human donor with sarcoidosis (Löfgren's syndrome or another form), or a control subject (not recorded which).

The J gene is TRBJ1-3, the V gene TRBV19; D perhaps matches TRBD1 (6 bases). Between the trimmed V and J ends, which lost 5 bases and 1 base, there was a span of 12 bases. The CDR3 spans 15 residues. The V gene's germline CDR1 is LNHDA and CDR2 SQIVND (reference sequence). As DNA, the CDR3 is TGTGCCAGTAGTGATACAGGGAATTCTGGAAACACCATATATTTT. The encoded protein is CASSDTGNSGNTIYF.

This clonotype appeared many times. The V gene is TRBV6-1, the J gene TRBJ2-1; D unclear. Germline CDR1 MNHNS, CDR2 SASEGT. The CDR3 totals 12 residues. The germline V and J ends were trimmed by 6 bases and 7 bases, with 10 bases remaining between them. The CDR3 DNA reads as TGTGCCAGCAGCCCGACGGAAAATGAGCAGTTCTTC. It yields the protein CASSPTENEQFF.

A word on this clonotype: Mismatch with germline at one junction end may stem from a read error. V is TRBV14 and J is TRBJ1-2; a weak D match, TRBD1 (5 bases). This CDR3 region has 16 residues. Germline CDR1 is SGHDN and CDR2 is FVKESK. This chain's CDR3 is CACSQEGPFRVQGYTF. In DNA form, the CDR3 reads TGTGCCTGCAGCCAAGAAGGACCCTTCAGGGTGCAGGGCTACACCTTC.

This clonotype was seen at least ten times. The chain recombines TRBV7-2 with TRBJ2-5, with D uncertain. The CDR3 runs 13 residues. V was pared by 4 bases and J by 4 bases, with 10 bases between. CDR1 and CDR2 (germline): SGHTA, FQGNSA. The CDR3, as DNA: TGTGCCAGCAGCTCCGTTTACGGAGAGACCCAGTACTTC. Its translation: CASSSVYGETQYF. The full variable domain, rest sourced from reference TRBV7-2 and TRBJ2-5, is GAGVSQSPSNKVTEKGKDVELRCDPISGHTALYWYRQSLGQGLEFLIYFQGNSAPDKSGLPSDRFSAERTGGSVSTLTIQRTQQEDSAVYLCASSSVYGETQYFGPGTRLLVL.

V gene TRBV4-2 combines with J gene TRBJ2-7; TRBD2 agrees at 11 bases. The CDR3 runs 16 residues. CDR1 and CDR2 from the germline V gene are LGHNA and YNFKEQ. Trimming took 6 bases from V and 7 from J; bases not matched to a gene: 14. This chain's CDR3 is CASSRPGTSGLLEQYF. CDR3 sequence (DNA): TGTGCCAGCAGTCGCCCCGGGACTAGCGGACTTTTGGAGCAGTACTTC.

By its share, this clonotype is medium-sized. This chain links TRBV27 with TRBJ2-3; D might be TRBD2 (5 bases). This CDR3 spans 14 amino acids. Germline V lookup: CDR1 MNHEY, CDR2 SMNVEV (reference sequence). Between the trimmed V and J ends, which lost 3 bases and 0 bases, there was a span of 7 bases. The CDR3: CASSFRTSTDTQYF. The CDR3 nucleotides read TGTGCCAGCAGTTTCCGGACTAGCACAGATACGCAGTATTTT.

This clonotype was seen only a few times. The chain recombines TRBV7-2 with TRBJ1-5, with 9 bases aligning to TRBD1. The CDR3 has 16 residues. The trim removed 6 bases at V and 4 bases at J, leaving 10 bases unmatched. Germline V gene sequence: CDR1 SGHTA, CDR2 FQGNSA. The CDR3 sequence: CASRAGGTGTNQPQHF. Here the CDR3 DNA reads TGTGCCAGCAGGGCCGGGGGGACAGGGACAAATCAGCCCCAGCATTTT.

Only one count was recorded for this clonotype. This sequence joins TRBV29-1 and TRBJ1-5; no clear D. With 7 bases removed from V and 5 bases from J, the gap between germline ends came to 18 bases. The CDR3 covers 14 residues. Germline V gene lookup returns CDR1 SQVTM and CDR2 ANQGSEA. For the CDR3, the DNA is TGCAGCGCCCCATCGTGGGAGGGTTATCAGCCCCAGCATTTT. It translates to CSAPSWEGYQPQHF.

This clonotype was picked up a small number of times. The rearrangement joins TRBV12-3 or TRBV12-4 to TRBJ2-1; D remains unclear. The CDR3 spans 17 residues. V was cut by 0 bases and J by 0 bases, with 12 bases left in between. Here the CDR3 reads CASSLARPQSSYNEQFF. The CDR3 DNA follows: TGTGCCAGCAGTTTAGCGCGGCCCCAGAGCTCCTACAATGAGCAGTTCTTC.

The chain recombines TRBV29-1 with TRBJ2-3, with TRBD2 identical over 7 bases. This CDR3 spans 14 amino acids. Germline assignment: CDR1 SQVTM and CDR2 ANQGSEA. The V and J ends lost 7 bases and 0 bases, in that order; junction bases with no gene match: 7. The DNA of the CDR3 is TGCAGCGGGGGGGGACTCCTTAGCACAGATACGCAGTATTTT. It is translated as CSGGGLLSTDTQYF.

This chain links TRBV7-8 with TRBJ1-2, with TRBD1 matching 12 bases. After removal of 2 bases from V and 5 bases from J, the junction contained 12 bases not matched to a gene. The CDR3 is 18 residues long. The V gene's germline CDR1 is SGHVS and CDR2 FQNEAQ. DNA of the CDR3: TGTGCCAGCAGCTTATTTGGGGGGACAGGGGGCGCAGGGTATGGCTACACCTTC. Protein sequence: CASSLFGGTGGAGYGYTF.

The V and J genes are TRBV7-3 and TRBJ2-5, with 7 nucleotides matching TRBD2. The CDR3 extends over 13 amino acids. J gave up 6 bases and V 2 bases, and 3 bases lay outside the gene matches. Germline V gene sequence: CDR1 SGHTA, CDR2 FQGTGA. The CDR3 region has the DNA TGTGCCAGCAGCTTAGAGGGAGGGCAGACCCAGTACTTC. As protein: CASSLEGGQTQYF.

This clonotype was counted only a few times. The chain carries TRBV11-2 and TRBJ2-5; 14 bases line up with TRBD2. V shed 0 bases, J shed 2 bases, and the junction held 5 bases outside the gene matches. Germline V gives CDR1 SGHAT, CDR2 FQNNGV. CDR3 length: 18 amino acids. The CDR3 is CASSLDGLAGGGQETQYF. The CDR3 DNA sequence: TGTGCCAGCAGCTTAGATGGACTAGCGGGAGGTGGTCAAGAGACCCAGTACTTC.

This clonotype was counted many times. This chain links TRBV6-5 with TRBJ2-3, with D maybe TRBD1 (6 bases). The CDR3 loop spans 19 amino acids. The germline CDR1 and CDR2 sequences are MNHEY and SVGAGI. Trimming left V 0 bases short and J 0 bases short, with 19 bases between. CDR3 DNA: TGTGCCAGCAGTTACTCGAGCCCACAGGGAACCCCCAGCACAGATACGCAGTATTTT. It translates to CASSYSSPQGTPSTDTQYF.

This clonotype was found a few times. The chain uses TRBV10-3 and TRBJ2-7; no definite D call. CDR1 ENHRY and CDR2 SYGVKD come from the germline V gene. Trimming removed 4 bases at V and 4 bases at J, with 8 bases between. The CDR3 consists of 12 residues. The CDR3 DNA follows: TGTGCCATCAGTGTATCGGGTTACGAGCAGTACTTC. Encoded protein: CAISVSGYEQYF.

This clonotype was counted ten times or more. The gene calls are TRBV7-2 and TRBJ2-2, with D uncertain. The V gene's germline CDR1 is SGHTA and CDR2 FQGNSA. The V and J ends lost 4 bases and 7 bases respectively, with 10 bases between them. CDR3 size: 13 residues. The chain's CDR3 is CASSSYLSGELFF. CDR3 DNA sequence: TGTGCCAGCAGCTCATACTTAAGCGGGGAGCTGTTTTTT.

This clonotype was counted many times. The CDR3 spells CASSSRLAGGLLTDTQYF. The CDR3 region has the DNA TGCGCCAGCAGCTCACGACTAGCGGGAGGGCTGCTAACAGATACGCAGTATTTT. This chain uses TRBV4-3 with TRBJ2-3, with 14 bases lining up with TRBD2. Germline values: CDR1 LGHNA, CDR2 YSLEER. The trim removed 5 bases at V and 3 bases at J, leaving 10 bases unmatched. The CDR3 totals 18 residues.

The V call is TRBV12-3 or TRBV12-4, the J call TRBJ1-5; D remains ambiguous. The CDR3 sequence is 12 residues long. Trimming shortened V by 11 bases and J by 0 bases, and 8 bases separated the two germline ends. The CDR3 protein is CAVCNSNQPQHF. The CDR3 DNA follows: TGTGCCGTGTGTAATAGCAATCAGCCCCAGCATTTT.

This clonotype was seen ten or more times. The chain uses TRBV3-1 and TRBJ2-7, with 8 bases lining up with TRBD1. The CDR3 covers 14 residues. V lost 3 bases to trimming and J lost 4 bases; unmatched junction nucleotides: 5. Per the germline V gene, CDR1 is LGHDT and CDR2 is YNNKEL (reference sequence). The CDR3 nucleotides read TGTGCCAGCAGCCAGACAGGGGACGAATACGAGCAGTACGTC. Its translation is CASSQTGDEYEQYV.

The chain recombines TRBV29-1 with TRBJ1-5; D call uncertain. Germline V gene data show CDR1 as SQVTM and CDR2 as ANQGSEA. V was cut by 5 bases and J by 0 bases, with 8 bases left in between. The CDR3 extends over 13 amino acids. The CDR3 DNA reads TGCAGCGTTCGTGTCGCTAGCAATCAGCCCCAGCATTTT. This gives the protein CSVRVASNQPQHF.